Sequencing of this T cell receptor (beta chain) was carried out in a study of beta chain features in type 1 diabetes. Regarding the study as a whole: The study found fewer insertions and more deletions at VDJ junctions in type 1 diabetes patients. All four CD4+ subsets from Type 1 diabetes patients carried moderately but significantly shorter TCRB CDR3s.

A note on this clone: Its antigen is unidentified.

This CDR3 has 13 residues. Germline CDR1 reads SGDLS; CDR2 reads YYNGEE. V lost 4 bases to trimming and J lost 5 bases, with 12 bases between them. Isolation of CD4+ naive, central memory, regulatory and stem cell-like memory cells was achieved by sorting via CD45RO/CCR7/CD25/CD127/CD95/CD27. Expressed TCRB transcripts were sequenced because the isolated RNA had all been reverse transcribed beforehand. TCRdb keeps only in-frame clones here, not all; method: immunoSEQ multiplex PCR. The sample includes around 160,000 clones, 7.5% to 9.5% seen only once; the top ten take more than 0.5%. The V and J genes are TRBV9 and TRBJ2-5; perhaps TRBD2 as D (6 bases). What was sequenced was central memory CD4+ T cells from blood. The receptor was isolated from a woman younger than 35 with type 1 diabetes. The CDR3 nucleotides read TGTGCCAGCAGCTTAGGGCTAGCGGAGACCCAGTACTTC. Protein product: CASSLGLAETQYF.